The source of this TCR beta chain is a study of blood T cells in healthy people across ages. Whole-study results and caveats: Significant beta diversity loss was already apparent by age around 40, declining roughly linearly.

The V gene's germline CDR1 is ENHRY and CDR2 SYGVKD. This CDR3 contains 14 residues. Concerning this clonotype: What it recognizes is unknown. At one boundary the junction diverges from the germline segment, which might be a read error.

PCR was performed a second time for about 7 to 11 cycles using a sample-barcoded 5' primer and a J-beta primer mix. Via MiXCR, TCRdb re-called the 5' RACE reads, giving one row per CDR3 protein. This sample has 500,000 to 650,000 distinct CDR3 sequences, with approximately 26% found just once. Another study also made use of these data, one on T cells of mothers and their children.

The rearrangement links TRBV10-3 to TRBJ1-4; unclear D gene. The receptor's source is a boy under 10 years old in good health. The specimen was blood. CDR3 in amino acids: CAVSGDIQREKLFF. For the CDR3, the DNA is TGTGCCGTCAGTGGAGACATACAGCGAGAAAAACTGTTTTTT.